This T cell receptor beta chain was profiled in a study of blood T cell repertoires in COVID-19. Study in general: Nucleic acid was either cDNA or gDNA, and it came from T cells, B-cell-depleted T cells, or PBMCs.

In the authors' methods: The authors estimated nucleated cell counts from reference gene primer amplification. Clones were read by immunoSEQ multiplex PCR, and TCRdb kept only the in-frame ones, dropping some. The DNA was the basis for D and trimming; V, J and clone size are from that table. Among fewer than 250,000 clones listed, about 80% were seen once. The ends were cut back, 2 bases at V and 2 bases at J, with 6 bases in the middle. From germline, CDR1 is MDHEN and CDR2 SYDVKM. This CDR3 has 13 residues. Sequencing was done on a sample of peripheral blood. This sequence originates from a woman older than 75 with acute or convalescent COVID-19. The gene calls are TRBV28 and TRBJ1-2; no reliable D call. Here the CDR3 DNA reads TGTGCCAGCAGTTTAAACAGAAACTATGGCTACACCTTC. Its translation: CASSLNRNYGYTF.